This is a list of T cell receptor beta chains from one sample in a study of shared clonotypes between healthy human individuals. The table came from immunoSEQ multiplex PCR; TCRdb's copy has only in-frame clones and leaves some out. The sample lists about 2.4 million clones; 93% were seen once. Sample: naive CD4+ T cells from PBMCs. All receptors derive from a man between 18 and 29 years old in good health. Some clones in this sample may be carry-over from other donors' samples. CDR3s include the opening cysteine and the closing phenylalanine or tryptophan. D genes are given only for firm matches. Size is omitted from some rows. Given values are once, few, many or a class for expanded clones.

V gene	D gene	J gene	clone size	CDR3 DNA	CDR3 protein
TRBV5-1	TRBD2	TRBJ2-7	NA	TGCGCCAGCAGCCTACGGGAGGGCTACGAGCAGTACTTC	CASSLREGYEQYF
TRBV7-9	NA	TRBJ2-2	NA	TGTGCCAGCAGCCGCCAGGGAGCGGTGAACACCGGGGAGCTGTTTTTT	CASSRQGAVNTGELFF
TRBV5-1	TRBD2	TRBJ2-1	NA	TGCGCCAGCAGCTCGGGGGGAGGAGATATCTCCTACAATGAGCAGTTCTTC	CASSSGGGDISYNEQFF
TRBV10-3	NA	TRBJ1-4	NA	TGTGCCATCAGTGAGGTCGACAGTAGTAATGAAAAACTGTTTTTT	CAISEVDSSNEKLFF
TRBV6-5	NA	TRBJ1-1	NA	TGTGCCAGCAGTTATAGGGGGGCCACTGAAGCTTTCTTT	CASSYRGATEAFF
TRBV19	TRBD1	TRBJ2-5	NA	TGTGCCAGTAGCCCCGGGACAGGGAGAGAGACCCAGTACTTC	CASSPGTGRETQYF
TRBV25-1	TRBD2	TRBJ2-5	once	TGTGCCAGCAGTGAGCCACCGGGGACTAGGGGAGAGACCCAGTACTTC	CASSEPPGTRGETQYF
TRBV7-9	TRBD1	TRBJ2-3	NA	TGTGCCAGCAGACCCGGACAGGGACCCACAGATACGCAGTATTTT	CASRPGQGPTDTQYF
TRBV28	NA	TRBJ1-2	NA	TGTGCCAGCAGTTTATCGGGCGGCTACACCTTC	CASSLSGGYTF
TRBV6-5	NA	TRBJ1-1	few	TGTGCCAGCAGTTACTCCTCCATGAACACTGAAGCTTTCTTT	CASSYSSMNTEAFF
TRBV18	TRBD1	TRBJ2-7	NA	TGTGCCAGCTCACCACCGAGCAGGGGGCTCTACGAGCAGTACTTC	CASSPPSRGLYEQYF
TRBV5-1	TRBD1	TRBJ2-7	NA	TGCGCCAGCAGCTTGGGCTTCGGGACAGCCTCCTACGAGCAGTACTTC	CASSLGFGTASYEQYF
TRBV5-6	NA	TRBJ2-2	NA	TGTGCCAGTAAAAGGACTGAAATTACCGGGGAGCTGTTTTTT	CASKRTEITGELFF
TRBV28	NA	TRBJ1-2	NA	TGTGCCAGCAGTTTCGGGGCAGCCTTTGTCTATGGCTACACCTTC	CASSFGAAFVYGYTF
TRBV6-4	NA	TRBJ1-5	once	TGTGCCAGCAGACGGACGGGTGATAGCAATCAGCCCCAGCATTTT	CASRRTGDSNQPQHF
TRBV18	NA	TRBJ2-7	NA	TGTGCCAGCTCACCCGCCGGGGGCTACGAGCAGTACTTC	CASSPAGGYEQYF
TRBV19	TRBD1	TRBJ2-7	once	TGTGCCAGTAGTCCAGGGGACAGAAGCACCTACGAGCAGTACTTC	CASSPGDRSTYEQYF
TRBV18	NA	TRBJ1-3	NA	TGTGCCAGCTCACCATTGGGGGGGGCACGTGGAAACACCATATATTTT	CASSPLGGARGNTIYF
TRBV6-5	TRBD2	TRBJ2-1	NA	TGTGCCAGCAGTTACTCGGGACTAGCGGATAACAATGAGCAGTTCTTC	CASSYSGLADNNEQFF
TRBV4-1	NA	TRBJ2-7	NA	TGCGCCAGCAGCCAAGGTCTATCCGACTACGAGCAGTACTTC	CASSQGLSDYEQYF